Below are 5 T cell receptor beta chains sequenced from a single sample in a study of beta chain features in type 1 diabetes. Sequencing targeted expressed TCRB transcripts, as all isolated RNA had been reverse transcribed. Sequencing was performed with immunoSEQ multiplex PCR; in TCRdb, only in-frame clones are kept and a portion is missing. The table shows around 340,000 clones, with around a fifth occurring only once. Sample: naive CD4+ T cells from blood. These receptors originate from a woman under 30 in good health.

The chain uses TRBV25-1 and TRBJ2-5; D might be TRBD2 (7 bases). The CDR3 sequence is 18 residues long. Trimming removed 1 base from V and 1 base from J, with 19 bases in between. From germline, CDR1 is MGHDK and CDR2 SYGVNS. CDR3 DNA sequence: TGTGCCAGCAGTGAATTGGGGCGCGGGGGCCCGAGCCAAGAGACCCAGTACTTC. Its translation: CASSELGRGGPSQETQYF.

The DNA of the CDR3 is TGTGCCAGCTCACCCTCTCAAGAGACCCAGTACTTC. Its protein is CASSPSQETQYF. V is TRBV18 and J is TRBJ2-5; D remains ambiguous. Germline V gene sequence: CDR1 KGHSH, CDR2 LQKENI. Trimming removed 3 bases from V and 2 bases from J, with 4 bases in between. The CDR3 runs 12 residues.

The V gene is TRBV5-1, the J gene TRBJ2-7; 10 bases are shared with TRBD2. In germline, CDR1 is SGHRS, CDR2 YFSETQ. Trimming removed 0 bases from V and 2 bases from J; junction bases left unmatched: 5. The CDR3 length is 16 residues. Here the CDR3 reads CASSLDSGGIPYEQYF. The CDR3 DNA reads as TGCGCCAGCAGCTTGGATAGCGGGGGGATTCCCTACGAGCAGTACTTC.

This sequence joins TRBV5-6 and TRBJ2-7; 7 nucleotides align to TRBD1. The germline CDR1 and CDR2 sequences are SGHDT and YYEEEE. There are 15 residues in the CDR3. Trimming removed 1 base from V and 3 bases from J; junction bases left unmatched: 7. The CDR3 DNA sequence: TGTGCCAGCAGCTTGCCGCAGGGGGTAGGCTACGAGCAGTACTTC. Translated: CASSLPQGVGYEQYF.

The chain's CDR3 is CASSLLGGDTQYF. In DNA form, the CDR3 reads TGTGCCAGCAGCCTCCTGGGGGGAGATACGCAGTATTTT. The chain joins TRBV5-4 to TRBJ2-3, with D possibly matching TRBD2 (6 bases). Germline loops: CDR1 SGHNT, CDR2 YYREEE (reference sequence). Between the trimmed V and J ends, which lost 4 bases and 5 bases, there was a span of 11 bases. CDR3 length: 13 amino acids.